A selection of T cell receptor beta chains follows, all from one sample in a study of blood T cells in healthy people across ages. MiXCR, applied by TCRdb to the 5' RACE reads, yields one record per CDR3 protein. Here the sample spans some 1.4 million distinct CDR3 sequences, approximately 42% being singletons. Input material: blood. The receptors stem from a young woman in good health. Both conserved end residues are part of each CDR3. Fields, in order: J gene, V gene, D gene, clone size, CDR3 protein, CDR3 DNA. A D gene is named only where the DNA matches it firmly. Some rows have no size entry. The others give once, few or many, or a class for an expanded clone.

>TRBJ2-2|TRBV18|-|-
CASSPSSSYTGELFF
TGTGCCAGCTCACCATCTAGCTCGTACACCGGGGAGCTGTTTTTT
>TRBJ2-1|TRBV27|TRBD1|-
CASTDPPGGPSSYNEQFF
TGTGCCAGCACCGATCCTCCAGGGGGCCCAAGCTCCTACAATGAGCAGTTCTTC
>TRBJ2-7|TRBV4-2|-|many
CASSQAPGYEQYF
TGTGCCAGCAGCCAAGCCCCTGGCTACGAGCAGTACTTC
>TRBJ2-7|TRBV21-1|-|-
CASRCLFRYPYNEQYF
TGTGCCAGCAGATGCCTTTTCAGGTACCCCTACAATGAGCAGTACTTC
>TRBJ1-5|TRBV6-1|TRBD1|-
CASTGQGPQPQHF
TGTGCCAGCACCGGACAGGGTCCTCAGCCCCAGCATTTT
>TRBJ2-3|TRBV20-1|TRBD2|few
CSARRSGGSTDTQYF
TGCAGTGCTAGGCGTTCGGGAGGAAGCACAGATACGCAGTATTTT
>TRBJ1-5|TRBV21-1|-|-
CASSKADSFGNQPQHF
TGTGCCAGCAGCAAAGCAGACTCTTTCGGCAATCAGCCCCAGCATTTT
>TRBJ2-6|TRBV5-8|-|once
CAGSYRGNSGANVLTF
TGTGCCGGCAGCTACCGGGGTAACTCTGGGGCCAACGTCCTGACTTTC
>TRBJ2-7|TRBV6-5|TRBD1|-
CASSKRTGGYEQYF
TGTGCCAGCAGTAAACGGACAGGGGGCTACGAGCAGTACTTC
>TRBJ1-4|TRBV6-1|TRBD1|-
CASRQGEANEKLFF
TGTGCCAGCAGACAGGGGGAGGCTAATGAAAAACTGTTTTTT
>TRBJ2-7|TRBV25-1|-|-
CASSVATNYEQYF
TGTGCCAGCAGTGTTGCGACAAACTACGAGCAGTACTTC
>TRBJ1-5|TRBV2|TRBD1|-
CASRGQGAWNQPQHF
TGTGCCAGCAGGGGACAGGGGGCATGGAATCAGCCCCAGCATTTT
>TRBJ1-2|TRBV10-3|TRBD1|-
CAISEGTGEHYGYTF
TGTGCCATCAGTGAGGGGACAGGGGAGCACTATGGCTACACCTTC
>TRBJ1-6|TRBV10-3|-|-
CAIRKGGIGERSPLHF
TGTGCCATCAGGAAGGGGGGGATAGGGGAGAGGTCACCCCTCCACTTT
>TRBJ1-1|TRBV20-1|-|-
CSARGPGPGTEAFF
TGCAGTGCTAGAGGCCCCGGGCCTGGGACTGAAGCTTTCTTT
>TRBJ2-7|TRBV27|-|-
CASSLGPWGAESYEQYF
TGTGCCAGCAGTTTAGGGCCGTGGGGGGCGGAATCCTACGAGCAGTACTTC
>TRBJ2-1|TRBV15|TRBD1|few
CATSNGQGWDEQFF
TGTGCCACCAGCAACGGACAGGGTTGGGATGAGCAGTTCTTC
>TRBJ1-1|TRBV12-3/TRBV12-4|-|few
CASSFGWNTEAFF
TGTGCCAGCAGTTTCGGGTGGAACACTGAAGCTTTCTTT